This T cell receptor (beta chain) emerged from a study of CD8 T cells in Susac syndrome. TCR beta sequences were obtained from blood CD8+ and CD4+ T cells. The RNA input was about 0.5 to 1 ug, and it was reverse transcribed with random hexamers. One entry per CDR3 protein results from TCRdb running MiXCR on the immunoSEQ multiplex PCR reads. The sample lists 300,000 to 350,000 distinct CDR3 sequences, just over 90% occurring once. This CDR3 is 15 amino acids long. Between the trimmed V and J ends, which lost 4 bases and 0 bases, there was a span of 12 bases. CDR1 is MNHEY and CDR2 is SVGEGT in the germline V gene.

The material sequenced was CD4+ T cells from PBMCs. The chain joins TRBV6-2 or TRBV6-3 to TRBJ2-5; D is uncertain. The sequence derives from a human donor with multiple sclerosis. CDR3 sequence: CASSSRFADQETQYF. The CDR3 DNA sequence: TGTGCCAGCAGTTCCCGTTTCGCTGACCAAGAGACCCAGTACTTC.